Following are 21 T cell receptor beta chains from one sample sequenced in a study of shared clonotypes between healthy human individuals. CD45RO negativity and positive selection for CCR7 defined naive CD8 cells, a population that excluded terminally differentiated effector memory CD45RA+ cells. Repertoires were generated with immunoSEQ multiplex PCR, while TCRdb's copy carries only in-frame clones and drops some. The table has under 850,000 clones, almost 95% seen once; the top ten hold around 24%. Sequencing was performed on naive CD8+ T cells sorted from blood. The receptors originated from a man aged 30 to 45 in good health.

This clone occurred once. V and J are TRBV29-1 and TRBJ2-3, with TRBD2 identical over 8 bases. CDR1 is SQVTM, CDR2 ANQGSEA, per germline. V shed 0 bases and J 8 bases; nucleotides not matched to a gene: 13. The CDR3 consists of 16 residues. The CDR3 here is CSVEDGTSQTFGTQYF. CDR3 coding DNA: TGCAGCGTTGAAGATGGGACTAGTCAGACATTTGGTACGCAGTATTTT.

The chain recombines TRBV28 with TRBJ2-2, with TRBD2 matching over 8 bases. The CDR3 loop spans 15 amino acids. The ends lost 6 bases at V and 6 bases at J; junction bases unmatched: 9. Germline values: CDR1 MDHEN, CDR2 SYDVKM. CDR3 nucleotides: TGTGCCAGCAGCCTTGAGGGTAGCGGGGCCGGGGAGCTGTTTTTT. Its protein is CASSLEGSGAGELFF.

The V gene is TRBV7-9, the J gene TRBJ2-5; possible D gene TRBD1, 5 bases. The CDR3 is 14 amino acids. CDR1 and CDR2 from the germline V gene are SEHNR and FQNEAQ (reference sequence). The V end lost 0 bases, the J end lost 2 bases, and 7 bases lay between the germline ends. CDR3 in DNA: TGTGCCAGCAGCTTAGCAGGGGCACAAGAGACCCAGTACTTC. As protein: CASSLAGAQETQYF.

The chain uses TRBV15 and TRBJ2-2, with TRBD2 matching 7 bases. The germline gives CDR1 LNHNV, CDR2 YYDKDF (reference sequence). There are 13 residues in the CDR3. V was pared by 4 bases and J by 5 bases, with 1 base of the junction left unmatched. The CDR3, as DNA: TGTGCCACCAGCACGCGGGAGACCGGGGAGCTGTTTTTT. It yields the protein CATSTRETGELFF.

This clone has just a few counts. This chain joins TRBV29-1 and TRBJ2-1; possible D gene TRBD2, 5 bases. Trimming stripped 3 bases from V and 8 bases from J, with 11 bases between. Per germline, CDR1 SQVTM and CDR2 ANQGSEA. There are 12 residues in the CDR3. The CDR3 DNA follows: TGCAGCGTTGACTCATGGGGAGATGAGCAGTTCTTC. This gives the protein CSVDSWGDEQFF.

Regarding this clone: Other nucleotide sequences from this sample produce the same CDR3. The chain links TRBV9 to TRBJ2-5; maybe TRBD2 (6 bases). Germline CDR1 is SGDLS and CDR2 is YYNGEE. This CDR3 is 14 amino acids long. V was pared by 5 bases and J by 1 base, with 12 bases between. As DNA, the CDR3 is TGTGCCAGCAGTGTTGGGGGGACCCAAGAGACCCAGTACTTC. Translation: CASSVGGTQETQYF. The full variable domain, rest sourced from reference TRBV9 and TRBJ2-5, is DSGVTQTPKHLITATGQRVTLRCSPRSGDLSVYWYQQSLDQGLQFLIQYYNGEERAKGNILERFSAQQFPDLHSELNLSSLELGDSALYFCASSVGGTQETQYFGPGTRLLVL.

The chain uses TRBV29-1 and TRBJ1-4; D is uncertain. V was trimmed by 7 bases and J by 0 bases, leaving 9 bases between them. There are 13 residues in the CDR3. The V gene's germline CDR1 is SQVTM and CDR2 ANQGSEA. CDR3 nucleotide sequence: TGCAGCGCCTGCCTTGCAACTAATGAAAAACTGTTTTTT. Translated, it gives CSACLATNEKLFF.

The chain's CDR3 is CASSFAGTGAYNEQFF. CDR3 nucleotides: TGTGCCAGCAGCTTCGCCGGGACAGGGGCTTACAATGAGCAGTTCTTC. The V call is TRBV7-9, the J call TRBJ2-1; 10 positions match TRBD1. The germline V gene has CDR1 SEHNR and CDR2 FQNEAQ (reference sequence). Trimming cost V 3 bases and J 4 bases; bases outside gene matches: 6. The CDR3 has 16 amino acids. Based on the CDR3 plus reference TRBV7-9 and TRBJ2-1, the full variable domain is DTGVSQNPRHKITKRGQNVTFRCDPISEHNRLYWYRQTLGQGPEFLTYFQNEAQLEKSRLLSDRFSAERPKGSFSTLEIQRTEQGDSAMYLCASSFAGTGAYNEQFFGPGTRLTVL.

This chain connects TRBV7-2 to TRBJ2-7; 8 nucleotides align to TRBD2. With 3 bases clipped from V and 4 bases from J, the junction kept 8 bases outside the gene matches. The CDR3 extends over 15 amino acids. Germline V CDR1 and CDR2: SGHTA, FQGNSA. The CDR3 coding sequence is TGTGCCAGCAGCTTTGGGACTAGTCTAGCGTACGAGCAGTACTTC. This translates into CASSFGTSLAYEQYF.

V is TRBV30 and J is TRBJ2-1, with TRBD2 identical over 12 bases. This CDR3 comprises 18 residues. Germline assignment: CDR1 GTSNPN and CDR2 SVGIG (reference sequence). Germline trimming cut 2 bases from V and 0 bases from J; bases unmatched to any gene: 8. The CDR3 nucleotides read TGTGCCTGGAGTATTCGGACTAGCGGGACTAGCTCCTACAATGAGCAGTTCTTC. Protein: CAWSIRTSGTSSYNEQFF.

The chain employs TRBV7-9 and TRBJ2-1; D not resolved. The germline gives CDR1 SEHNR, CDR2 FQNEAQ (reference sequence). V was trimmed by 3 bases and J by 6 bases, leaving 15 bases between them. The length of the CDR3 is 15 residues. In DNA form, the CDR3 reads TGTGCCAGCAGCTTCCGGGCGTTCGGCGCCAATGAGCAGTTCTTC. Its protein product is CASSFRAFGANEQFF.

The rearrangement uses TRBV11-2 and TRBJ2-2; 7 bases are a match to TRBD2. V was pared by 7 bases and J by 7 bases, with 18 bases of the junction left unmatched. In germline, CDR1 is SGHAT, CDR2 FQNNGV. There are 17 residues in the CDR3. The CDR3 spells CASITQKGGSRVGELFF. The CDR3 DNA follows: TGTGCCAGCATAACTCAAAAGGGCGGGAGTCGGGTCGGGGAGCTGTTTTTT.

In this sample, this clone turned up once. This chain links TRBV7-9 with TRBJ2-3; the D gene is possibly TRBD2 (6 bases). Trimming stripped 6 bases from V and 11 bases from J, with 15 bases between. Germline V gene data show CDR1 as SEHNR and CDR2 as FQNEAQ (reference sequence). This CDR3 is 12 amino acids long. CDR3 sequence: CASSERGMRQYF. CDR3 nucleotides: TGTGCCAGCAGTGAACGGGGGATGAGGCAGTATTTT. The full variable domain, with the rest looked up from reference TRBV7-9 and TRBJ2-3, is DTGVSQNPRHKITKRGQNVTFRCDPISEHNRLYWYRQTLGQGPEFLTYFQNEAQLEKSRLLSDRFSAERPKGSFSTLEIQRTEQGDSAMYLCASSERGMRQYFGPGTRLTVL.

This clone was found once. The chain recombines TRBV11-2 with TRBJ1-2, with D unresolved. The CDR3 covers 13 residues. V lost 3 bases to trimming and J lost 7 bases, with 12 bases between them. CDR1 and CDR2 from the germline V gene are SGHAT and FQNNGV. The CDR3 sequence is CASSFVEGRGYTF. As DNA, the CDR3 is TGTGCCAGCAGCTTTGTCGAGGGTCGTGGCTACACCTTC.

This chain links TRBV2 with TRBJ2-7; 8 bases line up with TRBD1. The V segment lost 4 bases and the J segment 5 bases; nucleotides outside the gene matches: 10. The CDR3 loop spans 15 amino acids. The V gene's germline CDR1 is SNHLY and CDR2 FYNNEI. CDR3 sequence reads: CASSGVGQGADEQYF. DNA of the CDR3: TGTGCCAGCAGTGGCGTGGGGCAGGGGGCGGACGAGCAGTACTTC.

The rearrangement uses TRBV29-1 and TRBJ2-7; 8 positions agree with TRBD1. Per germline, CDR1 SQVTM and CDR2 ANQGSEA. This CDR3 is built from 14 residues. V lost 2 bases, J lost 2 bases, and 5 bases stayed unmatched. In DNA form, the CDR3 reads TGCAGCGTTGAATCGGGCAGGGGGCCCTACGAGCAGTACTTC. Its protein is CSVESGRGPYEQYF.

V is TRBV9 and J is TRBJ2-2; 13 bases map to TRBD2. CDR3 size: 16 residues. V was clipped by 0 bases and J by 8 bases; unmatched bases: 4. The germline V gene encodes CDR1 SGDLS and CDR2 YYNGEE. The CDR3 protein is CASSVGLAGGLGELFF. CDR3 nucleotide sequence: TGTGCCAGCAGCGTAGGACTAGCGGGAGGACTTGGGGAGCTGTTTTTT.

The chain carries TRBV6-4 and TRBJ1-1; D gene ambiguous. Between the trimmed V and J ends, which lost 2 bases and 5 bases, there was a span of 3 bases. The CDR3 length is 11 residues. CDR1 MRHNA and CDR2 SNTAGT come from the germline V gene. CDR3 residues: CASSDGTEAFF. For the CDR3, the DNA is TGTGCCAGCAGTGACGGAACTGAAGCTTTCTTT.

This clone appeared once. Other DNA sequences in this sample translate to the same CDR3. CDR3 bases: TGTGCCAGCAGTGAATTGGGGCTAGCGGGCTACGAGCAGTACTTC. It encodes CASSELGLAGYEQYF. The V call is TRBV25-1, the J call TRBJ2-7, with TRBD2 matching 8 bases. CDR1 is MGHDK and CDR2 is SYGVNS in the germline V gene. The V and J ends lost 1 base and 3 bases, in that order; junction bases with no gene match: 5. The CDR3 length is 15 residues.

The chain employs TRBV11-2 and TRBJ2-5, with D hard to call. The CDR3 consists of 14 residues. Trimming removed 4 bases at V and 5 bases at J, with 14 bases between. CDR1 and CDR2 from the germline V gene are SGHAT and FQNNGV. For the CDR3, the DNA is TGTGCCAGCAGCTCCTCCTTCGAGTTGGAGACCCAGTACTTC. Its protein is CASSSSFELETQYF. Complete variable domain (other parts from reference TRBV11-2 and TRBJ2-5): EAGVAQSPRYKIIEKRQSVAFWCNPISGHATLYWYQQILGQGPKLLIQFQNNGVVDDSQLPKDRFSAERLKGVDSTLKIQPAKLEDSAVYLCASSSSFELETQYFGPGTRLLVL.

This clone appeared once. Other DNA sequences of this sample code for an identical CDR3. V is TRBV15 and J is TRBJ2-3; D is undetermined. The CDR3 is made up of 14 amino acids. Germline V gene data show CDR1 as LNHNV and CDR2 as YYDKDF (reference sequence). Trimming left V 6 bases short and J 2 bases short, with 12 bases between. The CDR3 is CATRARPHTDTQYF. CDR3 DNA sequence: TGTGCCACCAGGGCCCGCCCACACACAGATACGCAGTATTTT.